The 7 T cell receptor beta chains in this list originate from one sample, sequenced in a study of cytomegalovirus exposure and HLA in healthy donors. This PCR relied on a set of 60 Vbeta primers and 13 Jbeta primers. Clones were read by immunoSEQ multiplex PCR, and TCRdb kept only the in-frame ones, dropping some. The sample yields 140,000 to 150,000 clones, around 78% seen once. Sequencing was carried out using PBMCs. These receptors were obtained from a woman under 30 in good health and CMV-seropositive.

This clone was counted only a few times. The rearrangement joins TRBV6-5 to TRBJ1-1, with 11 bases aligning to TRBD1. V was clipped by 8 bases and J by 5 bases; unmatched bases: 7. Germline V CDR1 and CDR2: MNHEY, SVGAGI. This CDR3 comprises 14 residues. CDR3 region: CASDPGQGGTEAFF. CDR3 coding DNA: TGTGCCAGCGACCCGGGACAGGGGGGTACTGAAGCTTTCTTT.

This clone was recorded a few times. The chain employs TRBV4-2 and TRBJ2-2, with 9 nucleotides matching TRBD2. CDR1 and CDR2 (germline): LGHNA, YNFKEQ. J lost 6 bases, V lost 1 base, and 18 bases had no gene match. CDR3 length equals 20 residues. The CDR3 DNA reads TGTGCCAGCAGCCAAGCAGGGCCTAGCGGGGTGGGAGGGGGAGCCGGGGAGCTGTTTTTT. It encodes CASSQAGPSGVGGGAGELFF.

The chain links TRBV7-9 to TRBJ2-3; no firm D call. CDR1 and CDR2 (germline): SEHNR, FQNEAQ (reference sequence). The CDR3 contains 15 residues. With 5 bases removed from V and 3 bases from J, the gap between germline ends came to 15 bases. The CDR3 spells CASSILGEATDTQYF. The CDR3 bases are TGTGCCAGCAGCATATTAGGCGAAGCGACAGATACGCAGTATTTT.

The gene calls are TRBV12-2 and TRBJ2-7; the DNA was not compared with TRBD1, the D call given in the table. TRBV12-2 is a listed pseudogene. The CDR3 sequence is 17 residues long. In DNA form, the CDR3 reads TGTGCAAGTCGCTTGGGGGGTAGACAGGGGGAGGTCTACGAGCAGTACTTC. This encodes CASRLGGRQGEVYEQYF.

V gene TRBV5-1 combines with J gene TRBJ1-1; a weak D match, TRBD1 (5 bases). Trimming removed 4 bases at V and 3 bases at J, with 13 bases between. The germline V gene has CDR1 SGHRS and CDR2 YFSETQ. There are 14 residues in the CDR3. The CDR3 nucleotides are TGCGCCAGCAGCCCGTCAGGGTTCGACACTGAAGCTTTCTTT. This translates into CASSPSGFDTEAFF.

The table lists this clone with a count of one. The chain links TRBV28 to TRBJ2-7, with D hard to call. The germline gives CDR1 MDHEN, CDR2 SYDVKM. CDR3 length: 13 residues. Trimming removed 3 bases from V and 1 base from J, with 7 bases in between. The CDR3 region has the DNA TGTGCCAGCAGTTTTATTGTGTCCTACGAGCAGTACTTC. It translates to CASSFIVSYEQYF.

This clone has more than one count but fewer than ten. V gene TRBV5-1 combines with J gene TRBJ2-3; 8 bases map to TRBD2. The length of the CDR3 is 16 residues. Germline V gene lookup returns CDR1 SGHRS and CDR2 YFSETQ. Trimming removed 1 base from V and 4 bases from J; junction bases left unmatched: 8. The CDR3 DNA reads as TGCGCCAGCAGCTTGTTGGCGGGGGGTTTTGCAGATACGCAGTATTTT. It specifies CASSLLAGGFADTQYF. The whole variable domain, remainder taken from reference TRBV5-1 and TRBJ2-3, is KAGVTQTPRYLIKTRGQQVTLSCSPISGHRSVSWYQQTPGQGLQFLFEYFSETQRNKGNFPGRFSGRQFSNSRSEMNVSTLELGDSALYLCASSLLAGGFADTQYFGPGTRLTVL.